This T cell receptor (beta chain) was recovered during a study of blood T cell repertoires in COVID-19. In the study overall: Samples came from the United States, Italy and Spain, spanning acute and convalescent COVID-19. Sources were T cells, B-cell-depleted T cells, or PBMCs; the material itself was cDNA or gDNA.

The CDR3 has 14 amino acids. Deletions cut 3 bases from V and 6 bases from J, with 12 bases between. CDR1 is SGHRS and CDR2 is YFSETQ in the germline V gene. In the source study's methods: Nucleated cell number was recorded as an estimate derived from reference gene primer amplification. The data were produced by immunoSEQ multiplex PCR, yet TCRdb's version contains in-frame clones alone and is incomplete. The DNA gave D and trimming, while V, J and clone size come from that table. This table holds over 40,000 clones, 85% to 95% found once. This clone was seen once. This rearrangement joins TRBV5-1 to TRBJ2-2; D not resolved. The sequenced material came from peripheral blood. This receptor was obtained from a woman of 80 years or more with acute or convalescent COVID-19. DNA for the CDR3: TGCGCCAGCAGCTCCTCCGCGGCGTCCGGGGAGCTGTTTTTT. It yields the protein CASSSSAASGELFF.